The present T cell receptor (beta chain) was sequenced within a study of cytomegalovirus exposure and HLA in healthy donors. Overall study results and limits: Several of the most significant clusters appeared linked to common viral pathogens, based on a later analysis. Most of the TCR beta V segments (in an earlier analysis) were productive either about 87% or about 30% of the time.

Primers included in the PCR were 60 Vbeta and 13 Jbeta primers. Generated by immunoSEQ multiplex PCR, the TCRdb table keeps only in-frame clones and is missing some. Of about 130,000 clones in the sample, roughly 69% were seen once. Remarks on this clone: Antigen specificity is unknown.

Sequencing input: PBMCs. This TCR was recovered from a human donor in good health.

The CDR3 nucleotides are TGTGCCAGCAGTTCCTCGCTAATTCTGATTCAGCCCCAGCATTTT. Translation: CASSSSLILIQPQHF. This chain joins TRBV28 and TRBJ1-5, with D uncertain. Trimming shortened V by 4 bases and J by 6 bases, and 16 bases separated the two germline ends. This CDR3 comprises 15 residues. Germline assignment: CDR1 MDHEN and CDR2 SYDVKM. Full variable domain (missing parts from reference TRBV28 and TRBJ1-5): DVKVTQSSRYLVKRTGEKVFLECVQDMDHENMFWYRQDPGLGLRLIYFSYDVKMKEKGDIPEGYSVSREKKERFSLILESASTNQTSMYLCASSSSLILIQPQHFGDGTRLSIL.